A selection of T cell receptor beta chains follows, all from one sample in a study. In TCRdb, the 5' RACE reads were re-called with MiXCR into one record per CDR3 protein. The sample lists about 40,000 distinct CDR3 sequences, about 19% occurring once. The sequenced sample was naive CD4+ T cells sorted from a lymph node. The receptors shown here come from a female donor with breast cancer. Each CDR3 is given with its conserved first and last residue.

j_call v_call cdr3_aa
TRBJ1-2 TRBV25-1 CASSENSGYTF
TRBJ2-7 TRBV9 CASSVAVGGTIYEQYF
TRBJ2-7 TRBV6-5 CASSSRDSYEQYF
TRBJ2-2 TRBV4-3 CASSRTGTGRGGELFF
TRBJ2-7 TRBV12-3/TRBV12-4 CASSSGGTATYEQYF
TRBJ2-3 TRBV20-1 CSAGLVTFTDTQYF
TRBJ2-7 TRBV28 CASSLSGGAREQYF
TRBJ2-5 TRBV7-2 CASSIGTSRETQYF
TRBJ2-5 TRBV6-5 CASSRRQGAKETQYF
TRBJ2-7 TRBV4-3 CTSSQRADDPPYEQYF
TRBJ2-7 TRBV5-1 CASSFYLAGEPYEQYF
TRBJ2-7 TRBV18 CASSPEGFGGYEQYF
TRBJ1-1 TRBV4-1 CASSQGPTGWNTEAFF
TRBJ1-1 TRBV7-9 CASSLATGGRGNTEAFF
TRBJ2-7 TRBV20-1 CSAREGQFAYEQYF
TRBJ2-1 TRBV20-1 CSARVVGGWDEQFF
TRBJ2-7 TRBV4-1 CASSPTARLDYEQYF
TRBJ2-5 TRBV5-1 CASSTQETQYF
TRBJ1-5 TRBV24-1 CATNSPGLGQPQHF
TRBJ2-7 TRBV29-1 CSVDGYHTGELNEQYF
TRBJ2-5 TRBV6-5 CASSYFAAKGETQYF
TRBJ1-2 TRBV19 CASSQGSGDYGYTF
TRBJ1-3 TRBV6-1 CASSGLLGGAGNTIYF
TRBJ2-1 TRBV5-1 CASSFGLAGGNEQFF
TRBJ1-1 TRBV7-8 CASSAQQVNTEAFF
TRBJ1-5 TRBV15 CATSPNSNQPQHF
TRBJ2-5 TRBV7-6 CASSLTGTGSGETQYF
TRBJ1-1 TRBV18 CASSPRSDITEAFF
TRBJ2-7 TRBV20-1 CSARDPGLASYEQYF
TRBJ2-1 TRBV7-2 CASSLRGLNEQFF
TRBJ2-7 TRBV6-6 CASSRAPGQAYEQYF
TRBJ2-1 TRBV5-1 CASSLYGSSYNEQFF
TRBJ2-3 TRBV3-1 CASSHGSTDTQYF
TRBJ2-2 TRBV18 CASSPRGTTNTGELFF
TRBJ1-1 TRBV7-9 CASSSGPDRGGWNTEAFF